This T cell receptor beta chain was found in a study of cytomegalovirus exposure and HLA in healthy donors. Study-wide background: An analysis done earlier identified more than 100 million unique TCR beta sequences from approximately 180 million T cells. Clustering assigned about four fifths of the 350 to 400 genotyped donors to the Caucasian-associated ancestry cluster.

A note on this clone: Antigen specificity is unknown.

The CDR3 covers 14 residues. Trimming took 7 bases from V and 0 from J, leaving 12 bases between them. Germline V CDR1 and CDR2: LNHDA, SQIVND (reference sequence). With 60 Vbeta and 13 Jbeta primers, the PCR was carried out. Source study methods: About 10 million shared chains were among about 80 million unique TCR beta chains counted in a later analysis. Using immunoSEQ multiplex PCR, the repertoire was profiled, and TCRdb retains in-frame clones only, with some absent. V, J and clone size were drawn from that table, and D and trimming were deduced from the DNA. The sample holds 200,000 or so clones, roughly four fifths seen once. Findings and limits, study-wide: It was reportedly the case that the classifier diagnosed cytomegalovirus status with high specificity and sensitivity.

V and J are TRBV19 and TRBJ1-1, with D perhaps matching TRBD1 (6 bases). The sequenced sample was PBMCs. This TCR came from a woman between 40 and 50 years old in good health and CMV-seronegative. The CDR3 sequence is CASTFGQLNTEAFF. The CDR3 bases are TGTGCCAGTACCTTCGGACAGCTGAACACTGAAGCTTTCTTT.